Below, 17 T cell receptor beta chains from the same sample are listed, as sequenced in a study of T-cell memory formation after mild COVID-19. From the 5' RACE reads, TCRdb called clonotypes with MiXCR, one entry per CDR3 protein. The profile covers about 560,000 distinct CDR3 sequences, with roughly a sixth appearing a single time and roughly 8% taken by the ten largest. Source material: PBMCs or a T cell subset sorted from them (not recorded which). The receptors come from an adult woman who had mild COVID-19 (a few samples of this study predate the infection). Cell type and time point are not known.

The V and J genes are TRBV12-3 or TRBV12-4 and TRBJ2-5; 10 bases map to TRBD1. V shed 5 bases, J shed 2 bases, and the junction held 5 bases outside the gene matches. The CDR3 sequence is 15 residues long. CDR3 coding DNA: TGTGCCAGCAGTGCCGACAGGGGGCCACAAGAGACCCAGTACTTC. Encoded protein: CASSADRGPQETQYF.

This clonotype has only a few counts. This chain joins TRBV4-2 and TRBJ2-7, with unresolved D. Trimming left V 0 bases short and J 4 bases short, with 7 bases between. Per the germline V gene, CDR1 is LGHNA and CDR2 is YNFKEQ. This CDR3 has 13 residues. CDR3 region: CASSQEFIYEQYF. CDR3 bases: TGTGCCAGCAGCCAAGAGTTTATTTACGAGCAGTACTTC.

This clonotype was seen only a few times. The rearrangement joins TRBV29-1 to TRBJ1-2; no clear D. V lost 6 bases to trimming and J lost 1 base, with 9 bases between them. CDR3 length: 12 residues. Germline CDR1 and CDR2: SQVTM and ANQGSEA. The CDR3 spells CSVLTHNYGYTF. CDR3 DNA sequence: TGCAGCGTCCTGACTCATAACTATGGCTACACCTTC.

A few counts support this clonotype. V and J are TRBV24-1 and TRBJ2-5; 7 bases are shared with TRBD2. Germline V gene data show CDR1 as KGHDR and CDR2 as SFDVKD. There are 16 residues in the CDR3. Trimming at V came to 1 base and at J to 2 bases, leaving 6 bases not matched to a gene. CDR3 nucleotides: TGTGCCACCAGTGATTTCGAGGCTAGCGGTCAAGAGACCCAGTACTTC. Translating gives CATSDFEASGQETQYF.

As DNA, the CDR3 is TGTGCCAGCAGTCCCAGGGAAACTGAAGCTTTCTTT. As protein: CASSPRETEAFF. The chain employs TRBV2 and TRBJ1-1; a weak D match, TRBD1 (5 bases). In germline, CDR1 is SNHLY, CDR2 FYNNEI. Trimming cost V 5 bases and J 5 bases, with 9 bases left between them. The CDR3 contains 12 residues.

The CDR3 reads CASSQDKGSIYNEQFF. CDR3 DNA sequence: TGTGCCAGCAGCCAAGACAAGGGGTCAATTTACAATGAGCAGTTCTTC. This sequence joins TRBV14 and TRBJ2-1; tentatively, D is TRBD1 (5 bases). The CDR3 runs 16 residues. V was cut by 0 bases and J by 4 bases, with 13 bases left in between. Per the germline V gene, CDR1 is SGHDN and CDR2 is FVKESK.

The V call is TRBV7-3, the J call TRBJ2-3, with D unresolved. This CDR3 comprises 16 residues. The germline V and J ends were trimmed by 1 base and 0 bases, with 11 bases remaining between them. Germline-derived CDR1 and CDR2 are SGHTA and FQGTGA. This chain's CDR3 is CASSLSQALSTDTQYF. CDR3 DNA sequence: TGTGCCAGCAGCTTAAGTCAGGCTCTCAGCACAGATACGCAGTATTTT.

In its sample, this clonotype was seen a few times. CDR3 in amino acids: CASSLTGKYTGELFF. CDR3 DNA sequence: TGTGCCAGCAGCTTAACCGGGAAATACACCGGGGAGCTGTTTTTT. V is TRBV5-5 and J is TRBJ2-2, with a weak D call TRBD2 (5 bases). Per the germline V gene, CDR1 is SGHKS and CDR2 is YYEKEE (reference sequence). With 2 bases removed from V and 3 bases from J, the gap between germline ends came to 11 bases. The CDR3 covers 15 residues.

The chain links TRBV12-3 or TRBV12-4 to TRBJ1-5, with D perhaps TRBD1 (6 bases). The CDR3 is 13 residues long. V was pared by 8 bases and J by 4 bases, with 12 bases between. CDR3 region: CASCRGLNQPQHF. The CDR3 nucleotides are TGTGCCAGCTGTAGGGGGTTAAATCAGCCCCAGCATTTT.

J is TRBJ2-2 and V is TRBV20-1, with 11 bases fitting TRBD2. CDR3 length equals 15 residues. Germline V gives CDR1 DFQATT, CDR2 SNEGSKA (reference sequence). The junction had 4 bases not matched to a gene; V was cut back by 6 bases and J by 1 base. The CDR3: CSARLAGRNTGELFF. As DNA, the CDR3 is TGCAGTGCGCGACTAGCGGGGCGGAACACCGGGGAGCTGTTTTTT.

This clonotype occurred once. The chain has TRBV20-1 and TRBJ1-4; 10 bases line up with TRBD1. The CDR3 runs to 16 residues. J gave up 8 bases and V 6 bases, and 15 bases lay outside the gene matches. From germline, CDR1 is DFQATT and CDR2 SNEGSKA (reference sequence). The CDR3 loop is CSALPTGGDRGEKLFF. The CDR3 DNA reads TGCAGTGCCCTACCCACGGGGGGGGACAGGGGAGAAAAACTGTTTTTT.

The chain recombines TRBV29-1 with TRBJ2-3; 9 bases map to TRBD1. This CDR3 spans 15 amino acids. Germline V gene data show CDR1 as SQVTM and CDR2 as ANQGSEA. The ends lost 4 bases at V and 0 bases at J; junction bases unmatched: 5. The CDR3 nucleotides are TGCAGCGTTGCCACCGGGACAGGGAGCACAGATACGCAGTATTTT. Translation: CSVATGTGSTDTQYF.

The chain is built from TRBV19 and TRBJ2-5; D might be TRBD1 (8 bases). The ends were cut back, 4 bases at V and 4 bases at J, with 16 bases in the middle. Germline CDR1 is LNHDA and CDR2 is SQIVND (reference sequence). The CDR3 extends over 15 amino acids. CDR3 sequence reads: CASSTGGQGVETQYF. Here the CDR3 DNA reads TGTGCCAGTAGTACGGGAGGACAGGGAGTAGAGACCCAGTACTTC.

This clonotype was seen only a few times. The CDR3 nucleotides read TGTGCCAGCAGCTTGTCGCCGGACATTAACTATGGCTACACCTTC. Encoded protein: CASSLSPDINYGYTF. The chain combines TRBV5-6 with TRBJ1-2; perhaps TRBD1 as D (5 bases). V was shortened by 1 base and J by 1 base, with 11 bases between the two germline ends. Looked up from germline, CDR1 is SGHDT and CDR2 is YYEEEE. The CDR3 consists of 15 residues.

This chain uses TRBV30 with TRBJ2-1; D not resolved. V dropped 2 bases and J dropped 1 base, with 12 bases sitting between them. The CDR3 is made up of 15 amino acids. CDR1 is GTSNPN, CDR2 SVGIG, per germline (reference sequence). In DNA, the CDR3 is TGTGCCTGGAGTCACGTAAGGTCATCCTACAATGAGCAGTTCTTC. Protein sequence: CAWSHVRSSYNEQFF.

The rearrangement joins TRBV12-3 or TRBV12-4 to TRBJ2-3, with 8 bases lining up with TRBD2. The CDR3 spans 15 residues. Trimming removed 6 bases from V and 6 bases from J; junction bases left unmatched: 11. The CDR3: CASSKASGRTDTQYF. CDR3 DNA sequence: TGTGCCAGCAGCAAAGCCAGCGGGAGAACGGATACGCAGTATTTT.

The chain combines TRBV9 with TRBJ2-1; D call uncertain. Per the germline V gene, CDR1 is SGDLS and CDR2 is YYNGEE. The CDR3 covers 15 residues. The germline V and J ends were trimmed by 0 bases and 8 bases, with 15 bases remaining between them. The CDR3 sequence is CASSVGPRSVDEQFF. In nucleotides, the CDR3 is TGTGCCAGCAGCGTAGGGCCCCGTTCCGTGGATGAGCAGTTCTTC.